The source of this TCR beta chain is a study of vaccination effects on CD4 cells after COVID-19. Trimming stripped 7 bases from V and 0 bases from J, with 6 bases between. The CDR3 contains 13 residues. CDR1 and CDR2 from the germline V gene are LNHDA and SQIVND (reference sequence). The assay was immunoSEQ multiplex PCR, and TCRdb's table has in-frame clones only and misses some. Among about 27,000 clones listed, 78% were seen once. Findings of the study overall: The study got few convalescent patients and did not collect any early post-infection timepoints.

Sequencing was preceded by expansion of antigen-specific CD4+ T cells with viral peptide pools in the ViraFEST assay. Following 10 days of culture, CD4+ T cells were isolated. According to PCR results, the person was infected with SARS-CoV-2 between March and December 2020. After 2 million or so PBMC were placed in each well, they were cultured with approximately 9.4 IU/ml IL-2 and approximately 9.6 ug/ml peptides. Concerning this clone itself: Its cognate antigen is unknown.

The receptor was derived from a human donor who had a prior SARS-CoV-2 infection. The chain carries TRBV19 and TRBJ2-2, with D unresolved. Specimen: CD4+ T cells from PBMCs cultured with HCoV-NL63 spike peptides, collected before COVID-19 vaccination. CDR3 nucleotide sequence: TGTGCCAGTACGGATACGAACACCGGGGAGCTGTTTTTT. It encodes CASTDTNTGELFF.